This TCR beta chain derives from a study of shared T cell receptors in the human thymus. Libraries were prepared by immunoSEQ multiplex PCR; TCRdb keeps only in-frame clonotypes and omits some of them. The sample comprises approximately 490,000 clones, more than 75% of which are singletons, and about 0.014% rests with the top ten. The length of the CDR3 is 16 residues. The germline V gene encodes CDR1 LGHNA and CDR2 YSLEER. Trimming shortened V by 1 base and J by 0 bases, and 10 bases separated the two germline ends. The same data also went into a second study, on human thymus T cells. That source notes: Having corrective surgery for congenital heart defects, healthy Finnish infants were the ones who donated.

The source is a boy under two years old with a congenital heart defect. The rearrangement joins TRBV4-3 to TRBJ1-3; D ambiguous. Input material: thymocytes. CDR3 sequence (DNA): TGCGCCAGCAGCCAAGCTAACGTCTCCTCTGGAAACACCATATATTTT. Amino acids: CASSQANVSSGNTIYF.